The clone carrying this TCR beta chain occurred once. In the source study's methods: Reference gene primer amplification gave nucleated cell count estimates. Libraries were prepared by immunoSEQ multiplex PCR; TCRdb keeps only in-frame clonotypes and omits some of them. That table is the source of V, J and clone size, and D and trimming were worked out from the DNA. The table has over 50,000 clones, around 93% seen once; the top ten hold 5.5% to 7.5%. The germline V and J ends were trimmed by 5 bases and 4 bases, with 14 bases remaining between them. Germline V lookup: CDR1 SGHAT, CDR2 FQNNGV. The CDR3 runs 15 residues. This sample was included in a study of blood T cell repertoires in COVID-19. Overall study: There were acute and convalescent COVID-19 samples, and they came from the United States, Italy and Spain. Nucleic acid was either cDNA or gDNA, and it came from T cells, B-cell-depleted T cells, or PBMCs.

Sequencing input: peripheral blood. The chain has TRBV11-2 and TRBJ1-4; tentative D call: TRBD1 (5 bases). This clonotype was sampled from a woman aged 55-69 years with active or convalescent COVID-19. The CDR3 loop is CASSPRQPFNEKLFF. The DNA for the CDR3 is TGTGCCAGCAGCCCCCGACAGCCTTTTAATGAAAAACTGTTTTTT.